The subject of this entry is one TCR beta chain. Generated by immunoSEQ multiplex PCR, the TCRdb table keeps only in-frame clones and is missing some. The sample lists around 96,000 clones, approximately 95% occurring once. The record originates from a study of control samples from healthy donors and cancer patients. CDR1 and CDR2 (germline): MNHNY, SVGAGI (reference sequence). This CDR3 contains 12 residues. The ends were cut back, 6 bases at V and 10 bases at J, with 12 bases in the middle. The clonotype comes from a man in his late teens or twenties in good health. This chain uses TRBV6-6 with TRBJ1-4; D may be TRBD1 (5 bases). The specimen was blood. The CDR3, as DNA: TGTGCCAGCAGAAAAGCGGGGGGAAAACTGTTTTTT. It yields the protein CASRKAGGKLFF.